A selection of T cell receptor beta chains follows, all from one sample in a study of vaccination and CD4 T cells after COVID-19. Which antigens these TCRs recognize remains unknown. TCRdb re-called the PCR reads with MiXCR, one entry per CDR3 protein. The sample holds about 10,000 distinct CDR3 sequences; 34% are singletons and the top ten take 15%. The material sequenced was CD4+ T cells from blood, cultured in vitro. All receptors come from a human donor in good health. The CDR3 runs from the conserved cysteine through the conserved F or W. A D gene is named only where the DNA matches it firmly. Rows may omit the clone size; those that give it use once, few, many or a size class.

clone size: NA; D gene: NA; V gene: TRBV5-1; J gene: TRBJ1-5; CDR3 protein: CASSSEWGQPQHF; CDR3 DNA: TGCGCCAGCAGCTCAGAATGGGGGCAGCCCCAGCATTTT
clone size: NA; D gene: NA; V gene: TRBV23-1; J gene: TRBJ1-5; CDR3 protein: CASSQSLGARQPQHF; CDR3 DNA: TGCGCCAGCAGTCAATCGTTAGGGGCTCGACAGCCCCAGCATTTT
clone size: NA; D gene: NA; V gene: TRBV11-2; J gene: TRBJ2-5; CDR3 protein: CASSPAPPQETQYF; CDR3 DNA: TGTGCCAGCTCCCCGGCGCCCCCCCAAGAGACCCAGTACTTC
clone size: NA; D gene: NA; V gene: TRBV28; J gene: TRBJ1-2; CDR3 protein: CASSLSPGYGYTF; CDR3 DNA: TGTGCCAGCAGTTTATCCCCGGGGTATGGCTACACCTTC
clone size: few; D gene: NA; V gene: TRBV28; J gene: TRBJ1-5; CDR3 protein: CASSRTGQPQHF; CDR3 DNA: TGTGCCAGCAGCCGAACGGGTCAGCCCCAGCATTTT
clone size: NA; D gene: NA; V gene: TRBV20-1; J gene: TRBJ1-4; CDR3 protein: CSARAGLGQEKLFF; CDR3 DNA: TGCAGTGCTAGGGCCGGATTAGGTCAGGAAAAACTGTTTTTT
clone size: few; D gene: NA; V gene: TRBV6-1; J gene: TRBJ1-1; CDR3 protein: CASRDQPFIVSEAFF; CDR3 DNA: TGTGCCAGCAGAGACCAGCCATTCATCGTCTCTGAAGCTTTCTTT
clone size: NA; D gene: NA; V gene: TRBV29-1; J gene: TRBJ1-2; CDR3 protein: CSVATGTLYTF; CDR3 DNA: TGCAGCGTTGCTACAGGGACCCTTTACACCTTC
clone size: NA; D gene: TRBD1; V gene: TRBV28; J gene: TRBJ2-2; CDR3 protein: CASRSPGQGSGELFF; CDR3 DNA: TGTGCCAGCAGATCCCCGGGACAGGGGTCCGGGGAGCTGTTTTTT
clone size: NA; D gene: NA; V gene: TRBV15; J gene: TRBJ2-3; CDR3 protein: CATSKDLTDTQYF; CDR3 DNA: TGTGCCACCAGCAAAGACCTCACAGATACGCAGTATTTT
clone size: NA; D gene: NA; V gene: TRBV7-8; J gene: TRBJ2-3; CDR3 protein: CASSPPRADTQYF; CDR3 DNA: TGTGCCAGCAGCCCCCCCCGCGCGGATACGCAGTATTTT
clone size: NA; D gene: TRBD2; V gene: TRBV24-1; J gene: TRBJ2-7; CDR3 protein: CATSDLASGRDEQYF; CDR3 DNA: TGTGCCACCAGTGATTTGGCTAGCGGGAGGGACGAGCAGTACTTC
clone size: NA; D gene: NA; V gene: TRBV5-6; J gene: TRBJ1-2; CDR3 protein: CASSLVRQGYGYTF; CDR3 DNA: TGTGCCAGCAGCTTGGTGCGGCAGGGCTATGGCTACACCTTC
clone size: NA; D gene: NA; V gene: TRBV21-1; J gene: TRBJ1-5; CDR3 protein: CASSYQGIVGQPQHF; CDR3 DNA: TGTGCCAGCAGCTATCAGGGGATAGTGGGTCAGCCCCAGCATTTT
clone size: NA; D gene: NA; V gene: TRBV27; J gene: TRBJ1-1; CDR3 protein: CASKPQGLTEAFF; CDR3 DNA: TGTGCCAGCAAACCCCAGGGATTAACTGAAGCTTTCTTT
clone size: NA; D gene: TRBD1; V gene: TRBV12-3/TRBV12-4; J gene: TRBJ2-2; CDR3 protein: CASSRRTGGRTGELFF; CDR3 DNA: TGTGCCAGCAGCCGACGGACAGGGGGGCGGACCGGGGAGCTGTTTTTT
clone size: few; D gene: TRBD1; V gene: TRBV19; J gene: TRBJ1-1; CDR3 protein: CASSIRQGEGRNTEAFF; CDR3 DNA: TGTGCCAGTAGTATACGACAGGGGGAGGGTCGGAACACTGAAGCTTTCTTT
clone size: NA; D gene: TRBD1; V gene: TRBV7-9; J gene: TRBJ1-2; CDR3 protein: CASSGPVQGAQGYTF; CDR3 DNA: TGTGCCAGCAGCGGCCCTGTGCAGGGGGCGCAGGGCTACACCTTC
clone size: few; D gene: TRBD1; V gene: TRBV6-1; J gene: TRBJ1-6; CDR3 protein: CASGHGQGNSPLHF; CDR3 DNA: TGTGCCAGCGGCCACGGACAGGGCAATTCACCCCTCCACTTT
clone size: NA; D gene: NA; V gene: TRBV5-4; J gene: TRBJ1-2; CDR3 protein: CASIPRSGNPYGYTF; CDR3 DNA: TGTGCCAGCATCCCGCGATCCGGGAACCCCTATGGCTACACCTTC
clone size: NA; D gene: TRBD1; V gene: TRBV7-2; J gene: TRBJ2-7; CDR3 protein: CASSPRTGSYEQYF; CDR3 DNA: TGTGCCAGCAGCCCTCGGACAGGCTCCTACGAGCAGTACTTC
clone size: NA; D gene: TRBD2; V gene: TRBV20-1; J gene: TRBJ2-7; CDR3 protein: CSVRTSLSEQYF; CDR3 DNA: TGCAGTGTTAGGACTAGCCTTTCCGAGCAGTACTTC
clone size: few; D gene: TRBD1; V gene: TRBV20-1; J gene: TRBJ1-2; CDR3 protein: CSASRLDRLYGYTF; CDR3 DNA: TGCAGTGCTAGCAGATTGGACAGGCTATATGGCTACACCTTC
clone size: NA; D gene: NA; V gene: TRBV2; J gene: TRBJ2-5; CDR3 protein: CASADPSSRRETQYF; CDR3 DNA: TGTGCCAGCGCCGACCCTAGTTCCAGGCGGGAGACCCAGTACTTC
clone size: few; D gene: NA; V gene: TRBV25-1; J gene: TRBJ2-5; CDR3 protein: CASSRQEGETQYF; CDR3 DNA: TGTGCCAGCAGCCGACAGGAGGGGGAGACCCAGTACTTC
clone size: once; D gene: NA; V gene: TRBV7-2; J gene: TRBJ2-1; CDR3 protein: CASSQLPQLSSYNEQFF; CDR3 DNA: TGTGCCAGCAGCCAACTCCCCCAGCTCAGCTCCTACAATGAGCAGTTCTTC
clone size: few; D gene: TRBD2; V gene: TRBV7-3; J gene: TRBJ2-1; CDR3 protein: CASSPGLAGEQFF; CDR3 DNA: TGTGCCAGCAGCCCCGGGCTAGCGGGTGAGCAGTTCTTC
clone size: NA; D gene: NA; V gene: TRBV15; J gene: TRBJ2-7; CDR3 protein: CATSRDLITYEQYF; CDR3 DNA: TGTGCCACCAGCAGGGACCTGATTACCTACGAGCAGTACTTC
clone size: NA; D gene: TRBD1; V gene: TRBV2; J gene: TRBJ2-6; CDR3 protein: CASTRGTAPSGANVLTF; CDR3 DNA: TGTGCCAGCACCAGGGGGACAGCCCCCTCTGGGGCCAACGTCCTGACTTTC
clone size: NA; D gene: NA; V gene: TRBV2; J gene: TRBJ2-1; CDR3 protein: CASSRTGVGNEQFF; CDR3 DNA: TGTGCCAGCAGTAGGACTGGGGTGGGGAATGAGCAGTTCTTC
clone size: NA; D gene: NA; V gene: TRBV6-1; J gene: TRBJ1-1; CDR3 protein: CASRILGRALMNTEAFF; CDR3 DNA: TGTGCCAGCAGAATACTTGGACGGGCCCTAATGAACACTGAAGCTTTCTTT
clone size: NA; D gene: TRBD2; V gene: TRBV12-3/TRBV12-4; J gene: TRBJ2-3; CDR3 protein: CASRTGGGTDTQYF; CDR3 DNA: TGTGCCAGCAGAACTGGGGGGGGCACAGATACGCAGTATTTT
clone size: NA; D gene: TRBD2; V gene: TRBV7-2; J gene: TRBJ2-1; CDR3 protein: CASSLGTSGRRVGNEQFF; CDR3 DNA: TGTGCCAGCAGCTTAGGGACTAGCGGGAGGAGGGTGGGTAATGAGCAGTTCTTC
clone size: NA; D gene: TRBD1; V gene: TRBV19; J gene: TRBJ1-6; CDR3 protein: CASSRDRAANSPLHF; CDR3 DNA: TGTGCCAGTAGTAGGGACAGGGCTGCGAATTCACCCCTCCACTTT
clone size: NA; D gene: TRBD1; V gene: TRBV27; J gene: TRBJ1-3; CDR3 protein: CATASGQKLGNTIYF; CDR3 DNA: TGTGCCACGGCCTCGGGACAGAAGCTTGGAAACACCATATATTTT
clone size: few; D gene: NA; V gene: TRBV6-1; J gene: TRBJ2-7; CDR3 protein: CASSASVVRGGEQYF; CDR3 DNA: TGTGCCAGCAGTGCTAGCGTCGTACGAGGCGGCGAGCAGTACTTC